Listed below are T cell receptor beta chains from one sample, sequenced in a study of blood T cells in healthy people across ages. In TCRdb, the 5' RACE reads were re-called with MiXCR into one record per CDR3 protein. The table shows about 1.7 million distinct CDR3 sequences, with 28% occurring only once. The sample taken for sequencing was blood. The receptors were gathered from a woman in her twenties or thirties in good health. The CDR3 runs from the conserved cysteine through the conserved F or W. The D gene is left open where the match is weak. A row's size may be missing; if present it is once, few, many or a size class.

v_gene	abundance	j_gene	d_gene	CDR3aa	CDR3nt
TRBV29-1	-	TRBJ1-2	TRBD1	CSTTGTGEGYTF	TGCAGCACGACCGGGACAGGGGAAGGCTACACCTTC
TRBV7-2	many	TRBJ2-7	TRBD2	CASSSTGLARYEQYF	TGTGCCAGCAGCTCTACCGGACTAGCGAGGTACGAGCAGTACTTC
TRBV30	few	TRBJ2-1	TRBD1	CACHPGQGNNEQFF	TGTGCCTGCCATCCGGGACAGGGAAACAATGAGCAGTTCTTC
TRBV6-2/TRBV6-3	-	TRBJ2-5	-	CASTPIPVQETQYF	TGTGCCAGCACCCCAATACCGGTTCAAGAGACCCAGTACTTC
TRBV12-3/TRBV12-4	few	TRBJ2-3	TRBD2	CASHFSGGSTDTQYF	TGTGCCAGCCACTTTAGCGGGGGTAGCACAGATACGCAGTATTTT
TRBV10-3	-	TRBJ2-7	-	CAISAGPQNYEQYF	TGTGCCATCAGTGCGGGACCGCAGAACTACGAGCAGTACTTC
TRBV7-9	many	TRBJ2-1	-	CASSSLRGTYNEQFF	TGTGCCAGCAGCTCACTGAGGGGAACCTACAATGAGCAGTTCTTC
TRBV20-1	-	TRBJ2-7	-	CSARRTQGWYEQYF	TGCAGTGCTAGAAGAACGCAGGGCTGGTACGAGCAGTACTTC
TRBV6-1	few	TRBJ1-5	-	CATSGGYSNQPQHF	TGTGCCACAAGTGGGGGTTATAGCAATCAGCCCCAGCATTTT
TRBV7-9	-	TRBJ2-7	TRBD1	CASSLAGVRDRLYEQYF	TGTGCCAGCAGCTTAGCGGGTGTAAGGGACAGACTCTACGAGCAGTACTTC
TRBV5-1	-	TRBJ1-1	TRBD1	CASRILGQGAAEAFF	TGCGCCAGCAGAATACTGGGCCAGGGGGCGGCTGAAGCTTTCTTT
TRBV12-3/TRBV12-4	many	TRBJ2-5	-	CASLGRRFRQQYF	TGTGCCAGCCTAGGCCGGCGGTTTAGGCAGCAGTACTTC
TRBV7-9	few	TRBJ2-5	-	CASSARVNLAGKETQYF	TGTGCCAGCAGCGCGAGGGTGAATCTTGCGGGAAAAGAGACCCAGTACTTC
TRBV20-1	few	TRBJ2-1	TRBD1	CSATGQGSYNEQFF	TGCAGTGCTACCGGACAGGGCTCCTACAATGAGCAGTTCTTC
TRBV12-3/TRBV12-4	-	TRBJ1-2	TRBD1	CASSTRDRETGYTF	TGTGCCAGCAGTACCCGGGACAGGGAAACTGGCTACACCTTC
TRBV7-2	-	TRBJ2-5	TRBD2	CASSTGLAGETRYF	TGTGCCAGCAGCACCGGACTAGCGGGAGAGACCCGGTACTTC
TRBV6-1	-	TRBJ2-7	-	CASSVGKGGSYEQYF	TGTGCCAGCAGTGTGGGGAAAGGTGGGTCCTACGAGCAGTACTTC
TRBV20-1	many	TRBJ2-1	TRBD2	CSAETSGGAWYNEQFF	TGCAGTGCTGAGACTAGCGGGGGGGCGTGGTACAATGAGCAGTTCTTC